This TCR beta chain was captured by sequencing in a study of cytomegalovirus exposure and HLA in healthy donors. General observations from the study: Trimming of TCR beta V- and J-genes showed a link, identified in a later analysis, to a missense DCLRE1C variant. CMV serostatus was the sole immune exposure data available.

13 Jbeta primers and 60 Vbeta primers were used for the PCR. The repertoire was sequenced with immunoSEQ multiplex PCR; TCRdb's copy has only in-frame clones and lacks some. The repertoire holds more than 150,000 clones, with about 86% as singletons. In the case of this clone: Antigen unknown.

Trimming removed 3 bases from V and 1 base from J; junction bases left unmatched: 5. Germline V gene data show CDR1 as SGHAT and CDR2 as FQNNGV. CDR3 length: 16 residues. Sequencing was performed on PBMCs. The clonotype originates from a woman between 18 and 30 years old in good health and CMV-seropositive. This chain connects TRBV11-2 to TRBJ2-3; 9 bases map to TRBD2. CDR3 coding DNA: TGTGCCAGCAGCTTGTCGGGCGGGGGGGGCACAGATACGCAGTATTTT. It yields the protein CASSLSGGGGTDTQYF.